One and the same sample provided the 5 T cell receptor beta chains below, sequenced in a study of identical twins. TCRdb reprocessed the 5' RACE reads with MiXCR, giving one entry per CDR3 protein. The sample has hundreds of thousands of distinct CDR3 sequences, 15% to 20% seen once. The sample was also linked to a second study, of T cells expressing NK-cell markers.

Sequenced material: PBMCs. These receptors were collected from a woman between 18 and 29 years old in good health.

The rearrangement links TRBV6-1 to TRBJ2-4; D gene uncertain. The CDR3 is 13 residues long. V was cut by 5 bases and J by 0 bases, with 5 bases left in between. Germline CDR1 and CDR2: MNHNS and SASEGT. The CDR3, as DNA: TGTGCCAGCAGTACGTTAGCCAAAAACATTCAGTACTTC. This translates into CASSTLAKNIQYF.

At least ten counts were recorded for this clonotype. The chain carries TRBV6-6 and TRBJ2-5; D gene unclear. The germline gives CDR1 MNHNY, CDR2 SVGAGI (reference sequence). The CDR3 loop spans 13 amino acids. The V gene lost 2 bases and the J gene lost 3 bases, with 7 bases spanning the gap. The CDR3: CASSYGQKETQYF. The CDR3 region has the DNA TGTGCCAGCAGTTACGGGCAGAAAGAGACCCAGTACTTC.

In this sample, this clonotype turned up a few times. The chain has TRBV20-1 and TRBJ2-7, with D maybe TRBD1 (6 bases). Trimming removed 2 bases from V and 2 bases from J, with 13 bases in between. Germline V gene sequence: CDR1 DFQATT, CDR2 SNEGSKA (reference sequence). This CDR3 spans 14 amino acids. Here the CDR3 DNA reads TGCAGTGCTAGACCTCTACAGGGACCCTACGAGCAGTACTTC. It yields the protein CSARPLQGPYEQYF.

V and J are TRBV29-1 and TRBJ2-2; TRBD2 is a possible D gene (6 bases). The V end lost 2 bases, the J end lost 2 bases, and 9 bases lay between the germline ends. The CDR3 consists of 14 residues. Germline V gene lookup returns CDR1 SQVTM and CDR2 ANQGSEA. The CDR3 DNA follows: TGCAGCGTTGAAACTAGCCCAAACACCGGGGAGCTGTTTTTT. It translates to CSVETSPNTGELFF.

V is TRBV20-1 and J is TRBJ2-1; 13 bases fit TRBD2. Germline assignment: CDR1 DFQATT and CDR2 SNEGSKA (reference sequence). Unmatched junction bases numbered 4, after V lost 6 bases and J lost 8 bases. This CDR3 spans 13 amino acids. Here the CDR3 reads CSAWTSGSYEQFF. CDR3 nucleotides: TGCAGTGCATGGACTAGCGGGAGCTATGAGCAGTTCTTC.